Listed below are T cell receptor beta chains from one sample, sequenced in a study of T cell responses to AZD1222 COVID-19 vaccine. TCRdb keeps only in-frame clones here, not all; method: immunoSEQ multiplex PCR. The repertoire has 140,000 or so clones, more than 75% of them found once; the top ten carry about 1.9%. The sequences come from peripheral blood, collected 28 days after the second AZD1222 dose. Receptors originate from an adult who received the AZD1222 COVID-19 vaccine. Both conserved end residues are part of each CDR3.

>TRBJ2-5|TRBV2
CASRPFGTTQETQYF
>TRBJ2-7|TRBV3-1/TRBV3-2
CASSQEDRVPYEQYF
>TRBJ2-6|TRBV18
CASSAPLVF
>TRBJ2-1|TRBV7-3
CASSLTRSGEQFF
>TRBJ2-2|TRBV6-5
CASSPPGVGTGELFF
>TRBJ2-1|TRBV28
CASRPGTEGSYNEQFF
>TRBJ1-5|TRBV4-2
CASSQAGTVDQPQHF
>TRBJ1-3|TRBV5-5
CASSLHGNTIYF
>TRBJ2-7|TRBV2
CASSAGGAYEQYF
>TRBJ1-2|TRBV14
CASSLSGARSYGYTF
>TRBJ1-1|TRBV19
CASSIGAGGLPEAFF
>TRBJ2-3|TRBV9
CASSGVPGQVSTDTQYF
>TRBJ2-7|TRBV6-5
CASSPSTGAYFEQYF
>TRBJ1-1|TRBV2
CASSEVYPMNTEAFF
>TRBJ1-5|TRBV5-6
CASSLQGTQPQHF
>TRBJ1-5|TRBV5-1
CASSLSVGSNQPQHF
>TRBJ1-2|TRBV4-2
CASSQDGVGYTF
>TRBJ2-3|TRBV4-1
CASKQTWVTSTDTQYF
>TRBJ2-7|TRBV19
CASSMMGGSSYEQYF
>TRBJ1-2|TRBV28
CASSFGTGEGYTF
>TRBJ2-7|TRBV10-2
CATLGASSTSYEQYF
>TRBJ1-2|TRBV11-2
CASTPSGEYGYTF
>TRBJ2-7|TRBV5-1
CASRFTAAYEQYF
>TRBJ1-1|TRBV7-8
CASSFLGQGSRVAEAFF
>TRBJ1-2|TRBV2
CASSEGNGPTNYGYTF
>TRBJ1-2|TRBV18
CASSPGTGVDYGYTF
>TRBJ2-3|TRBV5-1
CASSWGGSSTDTQYF
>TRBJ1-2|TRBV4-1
CASSQAPTGGDYGYTF
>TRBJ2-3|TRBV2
CASSGNPSYTQYF
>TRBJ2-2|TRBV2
CASREWTGGELFF
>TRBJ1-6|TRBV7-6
CASSRDRDGNSPLHF
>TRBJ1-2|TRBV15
CATSRDRGGNYGYTF
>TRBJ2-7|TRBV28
CASSLAPLRSRYEQYF
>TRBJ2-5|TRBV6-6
CASSQDRGRETQYF
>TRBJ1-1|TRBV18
CASSPRQESEAFF
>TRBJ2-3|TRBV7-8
CASSVVRPDTQYF
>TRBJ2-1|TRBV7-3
CASSSGTLWDEQFF
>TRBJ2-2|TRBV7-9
CASSLERGIGELFF
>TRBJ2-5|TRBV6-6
CASVGQGTQYF
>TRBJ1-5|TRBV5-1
CASSLGMEGYNQPQHF
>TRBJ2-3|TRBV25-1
CASSEAAVADTQYF
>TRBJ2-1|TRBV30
CAWNLAGGGSREQFF
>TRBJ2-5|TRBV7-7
CASSPGTSGGRAQYF
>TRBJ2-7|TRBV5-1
CASSLGGTASYEQYF
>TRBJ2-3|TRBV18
CASSPSGLAGGPDTQYF
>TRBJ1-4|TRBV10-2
CASIRGEGVSEKLFF
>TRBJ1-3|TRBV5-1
CASSPQGAGNTIYF
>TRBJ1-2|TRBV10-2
CASSAQRGDYGYTF
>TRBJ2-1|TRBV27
CASSYSGNYNEQFF
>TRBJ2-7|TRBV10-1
CASSEGNPSDGYEQYF
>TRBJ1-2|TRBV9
CASSVGPGRGYTF